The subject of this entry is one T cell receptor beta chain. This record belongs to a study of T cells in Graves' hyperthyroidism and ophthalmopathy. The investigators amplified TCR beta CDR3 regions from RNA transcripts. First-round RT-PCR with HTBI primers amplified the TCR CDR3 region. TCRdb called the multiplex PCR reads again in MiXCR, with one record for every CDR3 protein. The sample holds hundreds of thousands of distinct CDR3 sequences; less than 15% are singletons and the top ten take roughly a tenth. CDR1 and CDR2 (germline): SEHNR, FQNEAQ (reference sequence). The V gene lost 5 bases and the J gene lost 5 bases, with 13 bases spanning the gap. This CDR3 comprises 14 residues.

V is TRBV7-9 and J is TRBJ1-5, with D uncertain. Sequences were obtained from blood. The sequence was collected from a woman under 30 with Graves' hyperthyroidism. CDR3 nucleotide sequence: TGTGCCAGCAGCCCGGACCGCCCCGATCAGCCCCAGCATTTT. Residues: CASSPDRPDQPQHF.